This TCR beta chain was sequenced during a study of cytomegalovirus exposure and HLA in healthy donors. The PCR was carried out with 60 Vbeta primers and 13 Jbeta primers. The table came from immunoSEQ multiplex PCR; TCRdb's copy has only in-frame clones and leaves some out. The data show about 120,000 clones, 70% to 85% seen once. The CDR3 consists of 17 residues. After removal of 6 bases from V and 0 bases from J, the junction contained 12 bases not matched to a gene. Germline CDR1 and CDR2: SNHLY and FYNNEI. In nominal health when sampled, donors likely had unrecorded immune exposures nonetheless. Material: PBMCs. The chain recombines TRBV2 with TRBJ1-1; TRBD1 agrees at 8 bases. The sequence was collected from a woman younger than 30 in good health and CMV-seronegative. The CDR3 protein is CASRDRVTSGVNTEAFF. CDR3 DNA: TGTGCCAGCAGGGACAGGGTCACCTCAGGGGTGAACACTGAAGCTTTCTTT.